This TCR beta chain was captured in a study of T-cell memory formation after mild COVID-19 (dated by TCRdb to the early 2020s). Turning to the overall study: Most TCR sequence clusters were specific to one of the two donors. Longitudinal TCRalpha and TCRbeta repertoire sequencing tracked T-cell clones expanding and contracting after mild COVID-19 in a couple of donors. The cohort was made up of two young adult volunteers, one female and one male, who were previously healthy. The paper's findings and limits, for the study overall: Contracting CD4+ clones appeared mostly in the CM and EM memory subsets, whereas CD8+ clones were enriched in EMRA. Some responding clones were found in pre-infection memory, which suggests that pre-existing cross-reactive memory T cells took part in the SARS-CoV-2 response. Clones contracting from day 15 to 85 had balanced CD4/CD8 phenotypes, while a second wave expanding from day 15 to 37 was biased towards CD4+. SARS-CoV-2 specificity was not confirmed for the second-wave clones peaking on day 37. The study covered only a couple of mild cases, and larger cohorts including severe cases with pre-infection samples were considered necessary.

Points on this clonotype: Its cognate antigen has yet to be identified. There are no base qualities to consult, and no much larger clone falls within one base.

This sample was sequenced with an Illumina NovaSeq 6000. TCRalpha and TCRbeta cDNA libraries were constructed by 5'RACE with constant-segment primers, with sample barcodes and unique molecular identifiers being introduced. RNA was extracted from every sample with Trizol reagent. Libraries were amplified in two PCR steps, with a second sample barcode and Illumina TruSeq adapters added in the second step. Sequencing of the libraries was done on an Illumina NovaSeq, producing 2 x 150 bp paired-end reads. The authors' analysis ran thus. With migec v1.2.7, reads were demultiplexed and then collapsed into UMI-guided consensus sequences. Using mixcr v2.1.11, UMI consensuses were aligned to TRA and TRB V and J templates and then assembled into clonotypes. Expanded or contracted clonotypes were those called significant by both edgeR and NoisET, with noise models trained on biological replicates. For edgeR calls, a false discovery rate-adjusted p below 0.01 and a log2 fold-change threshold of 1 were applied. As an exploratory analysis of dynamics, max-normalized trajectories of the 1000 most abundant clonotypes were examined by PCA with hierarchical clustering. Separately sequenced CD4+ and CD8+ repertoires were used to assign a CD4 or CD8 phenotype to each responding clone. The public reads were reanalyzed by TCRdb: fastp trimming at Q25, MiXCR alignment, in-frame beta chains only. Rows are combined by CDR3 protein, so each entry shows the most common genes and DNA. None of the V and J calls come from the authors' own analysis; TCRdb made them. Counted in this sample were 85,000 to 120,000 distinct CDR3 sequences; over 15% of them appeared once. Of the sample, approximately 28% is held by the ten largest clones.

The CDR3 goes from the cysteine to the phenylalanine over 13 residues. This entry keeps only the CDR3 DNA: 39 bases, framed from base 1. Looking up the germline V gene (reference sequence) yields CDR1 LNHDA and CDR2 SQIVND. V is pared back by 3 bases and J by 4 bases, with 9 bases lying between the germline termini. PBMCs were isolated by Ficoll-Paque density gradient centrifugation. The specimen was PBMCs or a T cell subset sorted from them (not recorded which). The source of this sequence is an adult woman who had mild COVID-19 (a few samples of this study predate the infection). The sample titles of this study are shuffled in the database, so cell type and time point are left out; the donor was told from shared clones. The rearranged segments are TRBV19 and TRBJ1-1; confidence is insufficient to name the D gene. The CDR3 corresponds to CASSIDYPTEAFF. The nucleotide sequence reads TGTGCCAGTAGTATTGACTACCCCACTGAAGCTTTCTTT.